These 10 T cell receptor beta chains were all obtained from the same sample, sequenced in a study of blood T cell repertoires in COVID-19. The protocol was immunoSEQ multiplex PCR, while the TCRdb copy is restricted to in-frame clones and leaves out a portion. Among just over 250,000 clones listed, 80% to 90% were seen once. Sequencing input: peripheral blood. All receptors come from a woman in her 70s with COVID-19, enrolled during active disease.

The CDR3 DNA is TGTGCCAGCAGTGTATCAGGGCTCACTGAAGCTTTCTTT. Protein: CASSVSGLTEAFF. The rearrangement joins TRBV6-4 to TRBJ1-1; D may be TRBD1 (5 bases). Germline lookup yields CDR1 MRHNA and CDR2 SNTAGT. The ends were cut back, 4 bases at V and 4 bases at J, with 10 bases in the middle. CDR3 length: 13 amino acids.

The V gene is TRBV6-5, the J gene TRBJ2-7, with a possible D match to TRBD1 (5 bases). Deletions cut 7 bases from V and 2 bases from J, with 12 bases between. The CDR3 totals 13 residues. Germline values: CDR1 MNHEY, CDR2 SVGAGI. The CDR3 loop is CASMFDRAYEQYF. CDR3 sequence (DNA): TGTGCCAGCATGTTCGACAGAGCCTACGAGCAGTACTTC.

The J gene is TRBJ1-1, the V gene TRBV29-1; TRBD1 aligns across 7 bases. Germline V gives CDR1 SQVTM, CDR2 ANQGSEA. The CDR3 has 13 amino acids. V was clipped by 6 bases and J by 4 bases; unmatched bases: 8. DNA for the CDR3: TGCAGCGTGGAACAGGGGTTGGGCACTGAAGCTTTCTTT. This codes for CSVEQGLGTEAFF. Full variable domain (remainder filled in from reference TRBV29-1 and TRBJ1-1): SAVISQKPSRDICQRGTSLTIQCQVDSQVTMMFWYRQQPGQSLTLIATANQGSEATYESGFVIDKFPISRPNLTFSTLTVSNMSPEDSSIYLCSVEQGLGTEAFFGQGTRLTVV.

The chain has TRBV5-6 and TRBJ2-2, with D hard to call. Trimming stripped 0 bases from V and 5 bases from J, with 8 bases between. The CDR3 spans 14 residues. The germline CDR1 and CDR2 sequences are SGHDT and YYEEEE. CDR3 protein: CASSLGLITGELFF. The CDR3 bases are TGTGCCAGCAGCTTGGGTCTTATAACCGGGGAGCTGTTTTTT. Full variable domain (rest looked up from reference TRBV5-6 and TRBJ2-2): DAGVTQSPTHLIKTRGQQVTLRCSPKSGHDTVSWYQQALGQGPQFIFQYYEEEERQRGNFPDRFSGHQFPNYSSELNVNALLLGDSALYLCASSLGLITGELFFGEGSRLTVL.

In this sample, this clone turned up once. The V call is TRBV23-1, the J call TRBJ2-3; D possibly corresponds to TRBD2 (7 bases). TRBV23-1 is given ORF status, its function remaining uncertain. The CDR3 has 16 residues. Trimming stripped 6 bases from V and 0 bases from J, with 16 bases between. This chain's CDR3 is CASSGVQGGSTDTQYF. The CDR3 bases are TGCGCCAGCAGCGGGGTACAGGGAGGGAGCACAGATACGCAGTATTTT.

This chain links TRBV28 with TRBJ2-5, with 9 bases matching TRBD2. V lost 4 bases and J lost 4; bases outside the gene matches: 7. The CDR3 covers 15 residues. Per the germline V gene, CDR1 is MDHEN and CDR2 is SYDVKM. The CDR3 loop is CASSSAGTSLETQYF. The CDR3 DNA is TGTGCCAGCAGTTCCGCCGGGACTAGCCTAGAGACCCAGTACTTC.

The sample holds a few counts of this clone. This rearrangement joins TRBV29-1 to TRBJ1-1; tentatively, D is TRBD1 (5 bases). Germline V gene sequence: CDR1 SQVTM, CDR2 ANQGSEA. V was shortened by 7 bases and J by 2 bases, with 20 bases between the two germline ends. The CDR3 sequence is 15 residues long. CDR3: CSGGWGDLANTEAFF. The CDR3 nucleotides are TGCAGCGGGGGCTGGGGCGATTTGGCCAACACTGAAGCTTTCTTT. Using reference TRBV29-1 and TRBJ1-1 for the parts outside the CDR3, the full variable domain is SAVISQKPSRDICQRGTSLTIQCQVDSQVTMMFWYRQQPGQSLTLIATANQGSEATYESGFVIDKFPISRPNLTFSTLTVSNMSPEDSSIYLCSGGWGDLANTEAFFGQGTRLTVV.

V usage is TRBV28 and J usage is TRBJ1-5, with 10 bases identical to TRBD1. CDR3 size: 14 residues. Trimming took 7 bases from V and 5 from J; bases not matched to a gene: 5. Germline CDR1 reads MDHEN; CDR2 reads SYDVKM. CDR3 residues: CASKKGQGDQPQHF. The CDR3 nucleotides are TGTGCCAGCAAGAAAGGACAGGGGGATCAGCCCCAGCATTTT.

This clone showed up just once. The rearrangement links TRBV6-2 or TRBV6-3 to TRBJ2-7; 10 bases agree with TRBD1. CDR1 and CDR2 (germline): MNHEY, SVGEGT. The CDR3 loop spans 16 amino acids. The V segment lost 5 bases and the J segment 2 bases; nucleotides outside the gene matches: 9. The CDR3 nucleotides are TGTGCCAGCAGTGAGCTCCGGGACAGGGGCCCCTACGAGCAGTACTTC. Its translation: CASSELRDRGPYEQYF.

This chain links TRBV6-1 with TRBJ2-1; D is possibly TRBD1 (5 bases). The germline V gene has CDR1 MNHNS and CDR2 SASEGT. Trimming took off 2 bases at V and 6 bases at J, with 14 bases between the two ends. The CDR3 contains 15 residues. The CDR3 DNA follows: TGTGCCAGCAGTGAAAAGGACCTGCAGGGCAATGAGCAGTTCTTC. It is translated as CASSEKDLQGNEQFF.